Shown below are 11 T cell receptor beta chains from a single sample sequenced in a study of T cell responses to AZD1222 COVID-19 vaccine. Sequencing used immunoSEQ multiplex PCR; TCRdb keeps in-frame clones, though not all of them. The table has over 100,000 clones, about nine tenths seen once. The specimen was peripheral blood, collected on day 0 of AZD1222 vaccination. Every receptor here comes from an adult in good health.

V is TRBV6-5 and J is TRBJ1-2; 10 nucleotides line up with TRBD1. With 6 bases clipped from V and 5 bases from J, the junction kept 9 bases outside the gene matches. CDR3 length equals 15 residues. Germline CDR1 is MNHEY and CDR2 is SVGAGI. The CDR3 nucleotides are TGTGCCAGCAGGCCCCGACAGGGGGCAGGGTATGGCTACACCTTC. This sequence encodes CASRPRQGAGYGYTF.

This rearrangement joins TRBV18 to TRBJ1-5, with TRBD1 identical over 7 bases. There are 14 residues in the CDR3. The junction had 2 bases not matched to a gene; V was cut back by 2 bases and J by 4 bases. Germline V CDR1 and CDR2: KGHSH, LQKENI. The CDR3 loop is CASSPVGQNQPQHF. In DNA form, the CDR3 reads TGTGCCAGCTCACCAGTGGGACAGAATCAGCCCCAGCATTTT.

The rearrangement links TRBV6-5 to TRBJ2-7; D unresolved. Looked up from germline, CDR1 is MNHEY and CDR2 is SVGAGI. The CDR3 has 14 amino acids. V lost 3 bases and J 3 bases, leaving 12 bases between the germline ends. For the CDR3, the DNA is TGTGCCAGCAGTTATGAAGGGTGGCACTACGAGCAGTACTTC. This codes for CASSYEGWHYEQYF.

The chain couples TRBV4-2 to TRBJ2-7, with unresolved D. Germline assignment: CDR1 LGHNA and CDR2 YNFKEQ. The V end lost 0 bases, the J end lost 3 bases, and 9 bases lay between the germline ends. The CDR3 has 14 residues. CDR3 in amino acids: CASSQDPGDYEQYF. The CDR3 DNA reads TGTGCCAGCAGCCAAGATCCCGGCGACTACGAGCAGTACTTC.

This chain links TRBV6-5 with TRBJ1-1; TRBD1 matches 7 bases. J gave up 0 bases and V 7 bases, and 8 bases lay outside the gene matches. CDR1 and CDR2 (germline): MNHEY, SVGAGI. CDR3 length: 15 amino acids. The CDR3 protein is CASMPTGWVNTEAFF. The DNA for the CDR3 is TGTGCCAGCATGCCGACAGGGTGGGTGAACACTGAAGCTTTCTTT.

CDR3 protein: CASSGYRTGPNQPQHF. The CDR3 bases are TGTGCCAGCAGTGGTTATCGGACAGGCCCAAATCAGCCCCAGCATTTT. This sequence joins TRBV6-1 and TRBJ1-5, with 7 bases that match TRBD1. With V trimmed by 4 bases and J by 4 bases, 10 bases remained unmatched. The germline gives CDR1 MNHNS, CDR2 SASEGT. This CDR3 is 16 amino acids long.

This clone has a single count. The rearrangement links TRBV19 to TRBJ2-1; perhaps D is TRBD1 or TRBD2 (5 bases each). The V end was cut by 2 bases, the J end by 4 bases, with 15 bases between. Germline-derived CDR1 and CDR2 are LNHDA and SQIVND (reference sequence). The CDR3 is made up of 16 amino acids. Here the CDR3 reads CASSITRGSLYNEQFF. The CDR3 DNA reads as TGTGCCAGTAGTATAACCCGGGGCAGTCTTTACAATGAGCAGTTCTTC. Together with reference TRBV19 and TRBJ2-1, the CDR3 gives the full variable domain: DGGITQSPKYLFRKEGQNVTLSCEQNLNHDAMYWYRQDPGQGLRLIYYSQIVNDFQKGDIAEGYSVSREKKESFPLTVTSAQKNPTAFYLCASSITRGSLYNEQFFGPGTRLTVL.

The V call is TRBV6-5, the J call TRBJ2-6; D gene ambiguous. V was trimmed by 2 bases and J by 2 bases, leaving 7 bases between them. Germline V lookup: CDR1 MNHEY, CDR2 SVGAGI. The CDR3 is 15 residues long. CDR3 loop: CASSYIGAGANVLTF. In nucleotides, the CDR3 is TGTGCCAGCAGTTACATCGGTGCTGGGGCCAACGTCCTGACTTTC.

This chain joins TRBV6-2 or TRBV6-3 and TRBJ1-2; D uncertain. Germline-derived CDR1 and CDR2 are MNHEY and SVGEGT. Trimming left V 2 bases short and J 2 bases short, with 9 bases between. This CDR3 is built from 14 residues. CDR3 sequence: CASSYPTENYGYTF. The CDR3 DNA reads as TGTGCCAGCAGTTACCCGACGGAAAACTATGGCTACACCTTC.

Here the CDR3 DNA reads TGTGCCAGTAGTATAGCGGCGGGAGTCGGCTACACCTTC. It is translated as CASSIAAGVGYTF. V usage is TRBV19 and J usage is TRBJ1-2, with D uncertain. Trimming removed 1 base from V and 8 bases from J, with 11 bases in between. This CDR3 has 13 amino acids. Per germline, CDR1 LNHDA and CDR2 SQIVND (reference sequence).

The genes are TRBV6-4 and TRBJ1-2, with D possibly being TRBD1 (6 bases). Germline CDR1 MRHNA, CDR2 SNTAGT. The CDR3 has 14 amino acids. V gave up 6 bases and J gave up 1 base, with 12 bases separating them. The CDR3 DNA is TGTGCCAGCAGACAGGGAGCGGGTAACTATGGCTACACCTTC. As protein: CASRQGAGNYGYTF.